One T cell receptor (beta chain) is described in this entry. This CDR3 has 15 amino acids. V gave up 4 bases and J gave up 1 base, with 11 bases separating them. Germline-derived CDR1 and CDR2 are SNHLY and FYNNEI. The method was immunoSEQ multiplex PCR; TCRdb's version includes in-frame clones alone and lacks a portion of them. The table has some 82,000 clones, around 92% seen once. The data were obtained in a study of blood T cell repertoires in COVID-19. This chain links TRBV2 with TRBJ2-1; possibly TRBD2 for D (6 bases). Sequencing was carried out using peripheral blood. The receptor comes from a woman aged 45-60 years in a cohort sampled during active COVID-19. CDR3 residues: CASSGLGGSYNEQFF. CDR3 sequence (DNA): TGTGCCAGCAGTGGACTAGGAGGGTCCTACAATGAGCAGTTCTTC.